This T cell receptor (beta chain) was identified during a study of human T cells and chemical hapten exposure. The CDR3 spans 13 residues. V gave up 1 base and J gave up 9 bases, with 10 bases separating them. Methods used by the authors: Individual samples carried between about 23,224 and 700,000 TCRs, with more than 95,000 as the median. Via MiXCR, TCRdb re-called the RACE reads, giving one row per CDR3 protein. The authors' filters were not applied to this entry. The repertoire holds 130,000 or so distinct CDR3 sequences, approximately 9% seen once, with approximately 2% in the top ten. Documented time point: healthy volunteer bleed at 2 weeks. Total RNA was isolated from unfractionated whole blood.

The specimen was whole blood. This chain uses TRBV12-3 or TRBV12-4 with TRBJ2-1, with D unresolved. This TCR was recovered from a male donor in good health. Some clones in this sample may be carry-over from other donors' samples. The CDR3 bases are TGTGCCAGCAGTTTAGGCGCCCCAAGTGAGCAGTTCTTC. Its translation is CASSLGAPSEQFF.